The clone carrying this TCR beta chain was seen ten or more times. As yet, its antigen is unknown. J was trimmed by 2 bases and V by 6 bases; bases with no gene match: 5. From germline, CDR1 is SNHLY and CDR2 FYNNEI. The CDR3 loop spans 15 amino acids. This entry belongs to a study of radiation and T cells in renal cell carcinoma. About the research overall: Nephrectomy followed 15 Gy stereotactic body radiation by 4 weeks.

The study, taken as a whole, reports: Top tumor clonotypes rose in blood 2 weeks post-radiation, then contracted. Pretreatment tumor biopsies were lacking, so baseline clonotypes are unknown.

Clones were read by immunoSEQ multiplex PCR, and TCRdb kept only the in-frame ones, dropping some. Of 70,000 to 95,000 clones listed, about four fifths are singletons. Described time point: baseline pretreatment blood. Indicated treatment: 15 Gy SBRT to primary tumor, nephrectomy 4 weeks later. The J gene is TRBJ2-3, the V gene TRBV2, with TRBD1 matching 10 bases. The clonotype comes from a man aged 55 to 70 with renal cell carcinoma. The starting material was blood, obtained from a patient whose treatment included radiotherapy and nephrectomy. CDR3 amino acids: CASSGGQGSTDTQYF. The CDR3 DNA follows: TGTGCCAGCAGCGGGGGACAGGGGTCCACAGATACGCAGTATTTT. The variable domain in full, completed from reference TRBV2 and TRBJ2-3, reads EPEVTQTPSHQVTQMGQEVILRCVPISNHLYFYWYRQILGQKVEFLVSFYNNEISEKSEIFDDQFSVERPDGSNFTLKIRSTKLEDSAMYFCASSGGQGSTDTQYFGPGTRLTVL.